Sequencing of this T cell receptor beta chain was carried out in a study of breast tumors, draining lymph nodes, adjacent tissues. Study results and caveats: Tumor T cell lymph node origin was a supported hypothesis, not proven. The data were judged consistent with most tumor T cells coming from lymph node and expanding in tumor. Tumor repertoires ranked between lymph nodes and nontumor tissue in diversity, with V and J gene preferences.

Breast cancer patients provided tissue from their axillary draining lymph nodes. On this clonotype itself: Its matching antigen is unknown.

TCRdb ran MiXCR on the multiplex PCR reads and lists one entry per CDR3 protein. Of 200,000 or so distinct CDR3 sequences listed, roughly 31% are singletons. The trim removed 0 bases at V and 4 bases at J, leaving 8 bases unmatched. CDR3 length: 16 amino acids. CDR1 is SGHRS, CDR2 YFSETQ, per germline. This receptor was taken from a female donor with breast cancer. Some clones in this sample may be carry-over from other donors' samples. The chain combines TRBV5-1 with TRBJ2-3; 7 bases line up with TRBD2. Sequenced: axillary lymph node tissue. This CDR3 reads CASSLAGVGRADTQYF. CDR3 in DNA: TGCGCCAGCAGCTTGGCCGGGGTGGGGAGGGCAGATACGCAGTATTTT.